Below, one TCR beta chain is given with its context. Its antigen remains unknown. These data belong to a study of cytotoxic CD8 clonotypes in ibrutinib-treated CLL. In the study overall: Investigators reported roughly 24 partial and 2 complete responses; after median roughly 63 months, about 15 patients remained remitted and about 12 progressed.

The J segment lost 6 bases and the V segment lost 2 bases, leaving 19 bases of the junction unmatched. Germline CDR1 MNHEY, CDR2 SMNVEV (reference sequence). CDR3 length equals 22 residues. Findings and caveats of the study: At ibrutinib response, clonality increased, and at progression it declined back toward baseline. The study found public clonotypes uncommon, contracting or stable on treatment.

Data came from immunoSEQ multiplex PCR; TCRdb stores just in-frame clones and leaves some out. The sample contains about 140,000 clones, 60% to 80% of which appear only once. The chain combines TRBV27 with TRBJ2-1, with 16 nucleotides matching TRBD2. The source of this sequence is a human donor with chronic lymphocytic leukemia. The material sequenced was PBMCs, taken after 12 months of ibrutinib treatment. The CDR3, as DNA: TGTGCCAGCAGTTTAGACTCCATCCTAGGGACTAGCGGGAGGGCTTCTCCCAATGAGCAGTTCTTC. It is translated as CASSLDSILGTSGRASPNEQFF.